Detailed here is one T cell receptor beta chain. Its target is unknown. The junction shows a germline mismatch at one end, possibly a read error. Regions amplified from RNA transcripts were the TCR beta CDR3 regions. TCR CDR3 regions were first amplified by RT-PCR with HTBI primers. TCRdb used MiXCR to reprocess the multiplex PCR reads, holding one entry per CDR3 protein. The sample lists around 290,000 distinct CDR3 sequences; around 15% were seen once. The record originates from a study of T cells in Graves' hyperthyroidism and ophthalmopathy. Overall study findings and caveats: Most expanded thyroid clonotypes above 0.001 also appeared in blood.

Clinical symptoms, serum thyroxine and TRAb, thyroid ultrasound and orbital computed tomography together formed the diagnostic basis. This CDR3 is built from 13 residues. CDR1 and CDR2 (germline): LGHDT, YNNKEL (reference sequence). The sequence was collected from a woman aged 60 to 75 with Graves' ophthalmopathy. The chain carries TRBV3-1 and TRBJ1-1; D is unclear. The sample consisted of blood. In DNA, the CDR3 is TGTGCCAGCAGCCAAAGTCCCCCCGGTGAAGCCTTCTTT. Residues: CASSQSPPGEAFF.